The source of this T cell receptor (beta chain) is a study of OX40 agonist ivuxolimab in advanced cancers. Overall study context: Administration of intravenous ivuxolimab to patients occurred every 2 weeks at 0.01 to 10 mg/kg. Partial responses occurred in Three dose-escalation patients, one with hepatocellular carcinoma and two with cutaneous melanoma.

Sequenced by immunoSEQ multiplex PCR; TCRdb stores in-frame clones only, minus some. Of 55,000 to 70,000 clones listed, approximately 87% are singletons. The CDR3 has 15 residues. In germline, CDR1 is SGHVS, CDR2 FQNEAQ. V lost 4 bases and J 3 bases, leaving 16 bases between the germline ends. Turning to this clone: Antigen unknown.

The study's findings and limits: Patients who responded partially at 0.1-3.0 mg/kg showed clonal expansion ranking among the lowest. CD8+ T cells were the subset that, on average, had more expanded clones than CD4+.

The source material was CD4+ or CD8+ T cells sorted from blood, sampled in a trial of the OX40 agonist ivuxolimab. This sequence originates from an adult with an advanced solid tumor such as melanoma, head and neck, liver or kidney cancer. The chain recombines TRBV7-8 with TRBJ2-7; no clear D. CDR3 region: CASSSRVGASYEQYF. Here the CDR3 DNA reads TGTGCCAGCAGCTCGCGCGTCGGAGCCAGCTACGAGCAGTACTTC.